The 6 T cell receptor beta chains below come from one sample, sequenced in a study of shared clonotypes between healthy human individuals. TCRdb's table, derived via immunoSEQ multiplex PCR, lists solely in-frame clones and lacks some. The table records over a million clones, 95% to 97% of them present only once. Sample: naive CD4+ T cells sorted from blood. The subset denotes: CD45RA+ positively selected. The receptor source for this set is a man aged 25-40 years in good health.

This chain uses TRBV6-5 with TRBJ1-3; 7 bases align to TRBD1. The CDR3 runs to 15 residues. Trimming took 8 bases from V and 0 from J; bases not matched to a gene: 7. The germline V gene encodes CDR1 MNHEY and CDR2 SVGAGI. CDR3: CASGTVRGSGNTIYF. The CDR3 region has the DNA TGTGCCAGCGGGACAGTTCGGGGCTCTGGAAACACCATATATTTT.

This chain's CDR3 is CAWSGGPHSYNEQFF. DNA of the CDR3: TGTGCCTGGTCGGGGGGACCCCACTCCTACAATGAGCAGTTCTTC. The gene calls are TRBV28 and TRBJ2-1; 7 bases align to TRBD2. CDR1 is MDHEN and CDR2 is SYDVKM in the germline V gene. The CDR3 extends over 15 amino acids. Germline trimming cut 11 bases from V and 0 bases from J; bases unmatched to any gene: 10.

This clone was picked up one time. The chain employs TRBV9 and TRBJ2-2; 7 nucleotides line up with TRBD2. Trimming took 0 bases from V and 3 from J; bases not matched to a gene: 5. Germline CDR1 and CDR2: SGDLS and YYNGEE. This CDR3 is 16 amino acids long. This CDR3 is CASSVDASGYTGELFF. The CDR3, as DNA: TGTGCCAGCAGCGTAGATGCTAGCGGTTACACCGGGGAGCTGTTTTTT. The full variable domain, completed using reference TRBV9 and TRBJ2-2, is DSGVTQTPKHLITATGQRVTLRCSPRSGDLSVYWYQQSLDQGLQFLIQYYNGEERAKGNILERFSAQQFPDLHSELNLSSLELGDSALYFCASSVDASGYTGELFFGEGSRLTVL.

About this clone: Other DNA sequences from this sample encode an identical CDR3 as well. The chain recombines TRBV5-4 with TRBJ2-7; D unclear. This CDR3 has 12 residues. V was cut by 1 base and J by 0 bases, with 2 bases left in between. Per germline, CDR1 SGHNT and CDR2 YYREEE (reference sequence). The CDR3 DNA sequence: TGTGCCAGCAGCTTGCCCTCCTACGAGCAGTACTTC. Translation gives CASSLPSYEQYF.

V and J are TRBV7-9 and TRBJ2-2, with D perhaps assigned TRBD1 or TRBD2 (6 bases each). Germline V lookup: CDR1 SEHNR, CDR2 FQNEAQ (reference sequence). Trimming removed 1 base at V and 7 bases at J, with 16 bases between. CDR3 length equals 16 residues. The CDR3 protein is CASSLVARGGGGELFF. Here the CDR3 DNA reads TGTGCCAGCAGCTTAGTGGCCAGGGGAGGTGGCGGGGAGCTGTTTTTT.

The J gene is TRBJ2-3, the V gene TRBV5-4; TRBD2 aligns across 9 bases. CDR1 SGHNT and CDR2 YYREEE come from the germline V gene (reference sequence). This CDR3 comprises 16 residues. V shed 3 bases, J shed 2 bases, and the junction held 7 bases outside the gene matches. The CDR3 sequence: CASSYKTSGLTDTQYF. The CDR3, as DNA: TGTGCCAGCAGCTACAAGACTAGCGGACTCACAGATACGCAGTATTTT.